This is a list of T cell receptor beta chains from one sample in a study of Graves' ophthalmopathy and Graves' hyperthyroidism. TCRdb re-called the multiplex PCR reads through MiXCR, storing one row per CDR3 protein. This sample has 400,000 to 450,000 distinct CDR3 sequences, with roughly 20% found just once. Source material: peripheral blood. The receptors originated from a woman in her late teens or twenties with stable Graves' hyperthyroidism. CDR3s include the opening cysteine and the closing phenylalanine or tryptophan. The order of the fields is D gene, J gene, clone size, V gene, CDR3 DNA, CDR3 protein. The D gene is left open where the match is weak. Clone size is not always given. Where it is, it says once, few, many or a class for expanded clones.

- TRBJ1-2 - TRBV6-5 TGTGCCAGCAGTTGGGCAGGTAGCTATGGCTACACCTTC CASSWAGSYGYTF
- TRBJ1-1 many TRBV3-1 TGTGCCAGCAGCCGTAGGGTAATGAACACTGAAGCTTTCTTT CASSRRVMNTEAFF
- TRBJ1-2 - TRBV15 TGTGCCACCAGCAGAGAGGCACCTAACTATGGCTACACCTTC CATSREAPNYGYTF
TRBD2 TRBJ2-5 many TRBV24-1 TGTGCCACCAGTGCTCCTTCGGGGGGTCAAGAGACCCAGTACTTC CATSAPSGGQETQYF
TRBD1 TRBJ1-5 many TRBV29-1 TGCAGCGTGGGACAGGGTAAGGCTCAGCCCCAGCATTTT CSVGQGKAQPQHF
- TRBJ2-2 - TRBV12-3/TRBV12-4 TGTGCCAGCAAAGGGGCGTACACCGGGGAGCTGTTTTTT CASKGAYTGELFF
TRBD1 TRBJ1-5 many TRBV28 TGTGCCAGCACCATCGCGGGGACAGCAAATCAGCCCCAGCATTTT CASTIAGTANQPQHF
- TRBJ1-1 many TRBV10-3 TGTGCCATCAGAGTAACAGCTTTGAACACTGAAGCTTTCTTT CAIRVTALNTEAFF
- TRBJ2-7 many TRBV20-1 TGCAGTGCTTCCCGACCCGGGACCACAACCTACGAGCAGTACTTC CSASRPGTTTYEQYF
- TRBJ1-1 many TRBV5-1 TGCGCCAGCAGCTTGTCAGGGCCGAACACTGAAGCTTTCTTT CASSLSGPNTEAFF
TRBD1 TRBJ2-4 many TRBV11-2 TGTGCCAGCAGCTTGGACAGGGGCCACATTCAGTACTTC CASSLDRGHIQYF
TRBD1 TRBJ2-7 few TRBV30 TGTGCCTGGAGGTCGACAGGGACAATCGGCGAGCAGTACTTC CAWRSTGTIGEQYF
TRBD2 TRBJ2-2 many TRBV12-3/TRBV12-4 TGTGCCAGCAGTTCCCTTACTAGCGGGAGGGCCCTCGGCACCGGGGAGCTGTTTTTT CASSSLTSGRALGTGELFF
- TRBJ2-5 many TRBV7-8 TGTGCCAGCAGCGATTCGAAAAGCGAGACCCAGTACTTC CASSDSKSETQYF
- TRBJ2-2 - TRBV30 TGTGCCTGGGTAACCGGGATCGGGGAGCTGTTTTTT CAWVTGIGELFF
TRBD2 TRBJ2-2 many TRBV4-1 TGCGCCAGCAGCCACCCTCGGGAGCGGGAGGGCGGCGGGGAGCTGTTTTTT CASSHPREREGGGELFF
- TRBJ1-5 - TRBV5-5 TGTGCCAGCAGCTTGGACGTATATCAGCCCCAGCATTTT CASSLDVYQPQHF
- TRBJ2-2 many TRBV20-1 TGCAGTGCTAGGGGCGCGAACACCGGGGAGCTGTTTTTT CSARGANTGELFF
TRBD1 TRBJ1-2 many TRBV7-9 TGTGCCAGCAGCTCCCTAAGGCGACAGGGGGATGGCTACACCTTC CASSSLRRQGDGYTF
TRBD1 TRBJ2-7 many TRBV27 TGTGCCAGCAGGAGACCGGGACAGGGGCCCTACGAGCAGTACTTC CASRRPGQGPYEQYF
TRBD1 TRBJ1-1 - TRBV9 TGTGCCAGCAGCCCGCGTGGGCTCGGACAGGGCACTGAAGCTTTCTTT CASSPRGLGQGTEAFF
- TRBJ2-5 few TRBV4-2 TGTGCCAGCAGCCCTCAGGGAGGGGGGAAAGAGACCCAGTACTTC CASSPQGGGKETQYF
- TRBJ1-1 few TRBV4-1 TGCGCCAGCAGCCAAGACCCCACGGGCACTGAAGCTTTCTTT CASSQDPTGTEAFF
- TRBJ1-1 few TRBV5-6 TGTGCCAGCAGCCGGACGCTGAACACTGAAGCTTTCTTT CASSRTLNTEAFF
- TRBJ2-5 many TRBV11-2 TGTGCCAGCAGTCATCACAGGGCCCCGGTAGAGACCCAGTACTTC CASSHHRAPVETQYF
- TRBJ2-5 many TRBV6-5 TGTGCCAGCAGTTACGGGGGTTTCCAAGAGACCCAGTACTTC CASSYGGFQETQYF
- TRBJ2-7 many TRBV20-1 TGCAGTGCTAGAGATGGAGCTTCCCCCTACGAGCAGTACTTC CSARDGASPYEQYF
- TRBJ1-5 many TRBV10-3 TGTGCCATCAGTGAGGGGGGGCAGCCCCAGCATTTT CAISEGGQPQHF
- TRBJ2-7 many TRBV29-1 TGCAGCGTTGGGTGGCAGGGTGGGTACGAGCAGTACTTC CSVGWQGGYEQYF
TRBD2 TRBJ2-7 many TRBV30 TGTGCCTGGAGTGATGCGGGGGAGACCTACGAGCAGTACTTC CAWSDAGETYEQYF
TRBD1 TRBJ1-5 many TRBV10-3 TGTGCCATCAGTGTACAGGGGAGTCAGCCCCAGCATTTT CAISVQGSQPQHF
TRBD2 TRBJ2-1 - TRBV29-1 TGCAGCGTATACGGGACTAGCGGGACCTTCCATAATGAGCAGTTCTTC CSVYGTSGTFHNEQFF
- TRBJ2-2 - TRBV9 TGTGCCAGCAGCGAAGCCTACGGGTCGAACACCGGGGAGCTGTTTTTT CASSEAYGSNTGELFF
TRBD2 TRBJ2-2 many TRBV20-1 TGCAGTGCTAGGGTTGCCGGGACTAAGGGCACCGGGGAGCTGTTTTTT CSARVAGTKGTGELFF
- TRBJ1-3 - TRBV6-1 TGTGGCAGCGGTGAAGCTGAGGGGTCCTCTGGAAACACCATATATTTT CGSGEAEGSSGNTIYF
- TRBJ2-2 - TRBV6-2/TRBV6-3 TGTGCCAGCAGTTACGGCGAGGGACCCCTTGGCGGAGTCAACACCGGGGATCTGTTTTTT CASSYGEGPLGGVNTGDLFF
- TRBJ2-7 many TRBV20-1 TGCAGTGCTCCTCGAGGGCGCGAGCAGTACTTC CSAPRGREQYF
TRBD1 TRBJ1-6 - TRBV28 TGTGCCAGCAGTTCTCAGGGGGGAAACTATAATTCACCCCTCCACTTT CASSSQGGNYNSPLHF
- TRBJ2-7 - TRBV6-1 TGTGCCAGCAGTCCCCTCGACAATTCTCGGGAGCAGTACTTC CASSPLDNSREQYF
TRBD1 TRBJ1-2 many TRBV13 TGTGCCAGCAGCTTAGCAAGGGACAGGGTCTATGGCTACACCTTC CASSLARDRVYGYTF
TRBD1 TRBJ2-7 - TRBV6-1 TGTGCCAGCAGTGAAAGTCCGGGACAGGGGGCGGACGAGCAGTACTTC CASSESPGQGADEQYF
- TRBJ2-7 many TRBV20-1 TGCAGTGCTAGAGATCTCAGTGCCTACGAGCAGTACTTC CSARDLSAYEQYF
- TRBJ1-1 - TRBV7-9 TGTGCCAGCAGCTCCGAAACGGGGAGCGGCACTGAAGCTTTCTTT CASSSETGSGTEAFF
- TRBJ1-5 many TRBV28 TGTGCCAGCAGTTCGACCACAAGTAGCAATCAGCCCCAGCATTTT CASSSTTSSNQPQHF
TRBD1 TRBJ1-2 many TRBV6-1 TGTGCCTCCCACCTTGCCGGGACAGGGGGAGGCTACACCTTC CASHLAGTGGGYTF
- TRBJ1-1 many TRBV12-5 TGTGCTAGTGGTTTGTATGGGACCACTGAAGCTTTCTTT CASGLYGTTEAFF
- TRBJ1-2 many TRBV9 TGTGCCAGCAGCGTAACAGATAACTATGGCTACACCTTC CASSVTDNYGYTF
- TRBJ1-6 - TRBV2 TGTGCCAGCAGGATGGACGGATTAAATTCACCCCTCCACTTT CASRMDGLNSPLHF
- TRBJ2-7 - TRBV30 TGTGCGGCGGGACTCTACGAGCAGTACTTC CAAGLYEQYF
- TRBJ1-1 - TRBV19 TGTGCCAGTAGTATGGGGAGGAACACTGAAGCTTTCTTT CASSMGRNTEAFF
TRBD1 TRBJ1-2 few TRBV12-3/TRBV12-4 TGTGCCAGCAGTTATGGGAAACAGGGGGTCTACACCTTC CASSYGKQGVYTF
TRBD1 TRBJ1-1 many TRBV20-1 TGCAGTGCTAGAGATGGGGGACAGGGCGAGACTGAAGCTTTCTTT CSARDGGQGETEAFF
TRBD1 TRBJ2-7 - TRBV12-3/TRBV12-4 TGTGCCAGCAGTTCCCCCGGACAGGGTTGGTACGAGCAGTACTTC CASSSPGQGWYEQYF
- TRBJ2-7 many TRBV20-1 TGCAGTGCTAGTATCCCGACAGGTAGCGAGCAGTACTTC CSASIPTGSEQYF